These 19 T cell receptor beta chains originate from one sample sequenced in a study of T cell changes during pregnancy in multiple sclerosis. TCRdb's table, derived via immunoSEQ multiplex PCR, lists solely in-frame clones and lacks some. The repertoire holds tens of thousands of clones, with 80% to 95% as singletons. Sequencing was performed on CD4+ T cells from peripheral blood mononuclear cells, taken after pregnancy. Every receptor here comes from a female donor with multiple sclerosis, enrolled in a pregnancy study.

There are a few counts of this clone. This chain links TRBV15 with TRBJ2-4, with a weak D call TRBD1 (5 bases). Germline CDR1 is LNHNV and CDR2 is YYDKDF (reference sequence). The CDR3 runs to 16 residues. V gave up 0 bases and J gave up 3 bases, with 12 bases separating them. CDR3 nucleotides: TGTGCCACCAGCAGAGATGACAGAGCCAGCAAAAACATTCAGTACTTC. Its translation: CATSRDDRASKNIQYF.

CDR3 in amino acids: CASSRGLAGVGNEQFF. CDR3 nucleotides: TGTGCCAGCAGCCGGGGACTAGCGGGAGTCGGGAATGAGCAGTTCTTC. The chain links TRBV13 to TRBJ2-1; 14 nucleotides agree with TRBD2. Per the germline V gene, CDR1 is PRHDT and CDR2 is FYEKMQ (reference sequence). The CDR3 totals 16 residues. The V segment lost 5 bases and the J segment 7 bases; nucleotides outside the gene matches: 7.

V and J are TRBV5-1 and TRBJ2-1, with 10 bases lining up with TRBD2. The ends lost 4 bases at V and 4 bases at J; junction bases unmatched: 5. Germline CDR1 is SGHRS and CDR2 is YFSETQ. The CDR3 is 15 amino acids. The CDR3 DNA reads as TGCGCCAGCAGCCGACTAGCGGGCACTTACAATGAGCAGTTCTTC. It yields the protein CASSRLAGTYNEQFF.

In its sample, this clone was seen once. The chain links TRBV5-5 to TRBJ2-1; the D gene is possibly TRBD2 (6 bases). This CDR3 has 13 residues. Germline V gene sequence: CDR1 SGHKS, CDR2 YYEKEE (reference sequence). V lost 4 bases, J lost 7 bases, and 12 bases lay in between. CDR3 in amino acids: CASSTSGLNEQFF. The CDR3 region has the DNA TGTGCCAGCAGCACCTCGGGACTTAATGAGCAGTTCTTC.

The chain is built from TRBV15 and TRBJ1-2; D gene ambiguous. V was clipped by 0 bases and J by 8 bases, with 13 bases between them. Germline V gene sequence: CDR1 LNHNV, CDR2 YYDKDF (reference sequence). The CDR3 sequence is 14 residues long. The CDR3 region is CATSRDSNRIGYTF. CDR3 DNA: TGTGCCACCAGCAGAGACAGCAACAGAATCGGCTACACCTTC. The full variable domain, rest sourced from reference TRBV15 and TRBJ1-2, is DAMVIQNPRYQVTQFGKPVTLSCSQTLNHNVMYWYQQKSSQAPKLLFHYYDKDFNNEADTPDNFQSRRPNTSFCFLDIRSPGLGDTAMYLCATSRDSNRIGYTFGSGTRLTVV.

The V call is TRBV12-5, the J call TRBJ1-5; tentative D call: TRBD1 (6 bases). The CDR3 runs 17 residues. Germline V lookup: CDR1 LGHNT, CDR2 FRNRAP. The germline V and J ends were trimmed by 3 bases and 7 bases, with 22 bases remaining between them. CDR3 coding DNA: TGTGCTAGTGGTTTATCAGGGCCGATTAGAGGGGGACAGCCCCAGCATTTT. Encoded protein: CASGLSGPIRGGQPQHF. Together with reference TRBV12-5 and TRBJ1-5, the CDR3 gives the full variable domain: DARVTQTPRHKVTEMGQEVTMRCQPILGHNTVFWYRQTMMQGLELLAYFRNRAPLDDSGMPKDRFSAEMPDATLATLKIQPSEPRDSAVYFCASGLSGPIRGGQPQHFGDGTRLSIL.

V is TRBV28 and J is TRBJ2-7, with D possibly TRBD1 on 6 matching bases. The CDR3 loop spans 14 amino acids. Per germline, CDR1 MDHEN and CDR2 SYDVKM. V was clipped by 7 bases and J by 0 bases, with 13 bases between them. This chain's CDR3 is CASTQTGSSYEQYF. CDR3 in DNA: TGTGCCAGCACTCAAACAGGGAGCTCCTACGAGCAGTACTTC.

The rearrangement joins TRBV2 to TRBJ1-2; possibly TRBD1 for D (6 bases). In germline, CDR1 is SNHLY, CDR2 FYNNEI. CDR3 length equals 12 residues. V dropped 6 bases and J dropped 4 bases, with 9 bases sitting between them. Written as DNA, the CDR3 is TGTGCCAGCAGAGGACAGTTCTATGGCTACACCTTC. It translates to CASRGQFYGYTF. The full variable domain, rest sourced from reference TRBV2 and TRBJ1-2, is EPEVTQTPSHQVTQMGQEVILRCVPISNHLYFYWYRQILGQKVEFLVSFYNNEISEKSEIFDDQFSVERPDGSNFTLKIRSTKLEDSAMYFCASRGQFYGYTFGSGTRLTVV.

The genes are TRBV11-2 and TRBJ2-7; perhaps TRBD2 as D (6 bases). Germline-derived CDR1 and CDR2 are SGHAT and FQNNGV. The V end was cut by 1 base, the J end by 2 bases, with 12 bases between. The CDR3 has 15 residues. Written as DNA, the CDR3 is TGTGCCAGCAGCTTAGTCCGTACTAGCACCTACGAGCAGTACTTC. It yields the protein CASSLVRTSTYEQYF.

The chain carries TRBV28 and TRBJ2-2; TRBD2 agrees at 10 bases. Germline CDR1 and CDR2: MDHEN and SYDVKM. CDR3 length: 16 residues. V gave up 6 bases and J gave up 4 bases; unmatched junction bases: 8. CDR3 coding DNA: TGTGCCAGCAGACCTAGCGGGAGCCCCGGCACCGGGGAGCTGTTTTTT. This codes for CASRPSGSPGTGELFF.

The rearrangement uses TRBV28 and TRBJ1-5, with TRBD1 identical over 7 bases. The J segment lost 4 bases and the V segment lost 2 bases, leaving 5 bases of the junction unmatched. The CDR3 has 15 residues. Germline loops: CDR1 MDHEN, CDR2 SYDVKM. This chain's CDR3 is CASSLLDRDNQPQHF. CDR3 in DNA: TGTGCCAGCAGTTTACTTGACAGGGATAATCAGCCCCAGCATTTT.

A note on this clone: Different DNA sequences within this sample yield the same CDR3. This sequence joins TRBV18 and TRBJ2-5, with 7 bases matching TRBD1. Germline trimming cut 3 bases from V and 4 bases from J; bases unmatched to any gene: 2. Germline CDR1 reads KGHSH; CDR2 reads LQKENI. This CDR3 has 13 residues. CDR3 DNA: TGTGCCAGCTCACCCCGACAGGGAGAGACCCAGTACTTC. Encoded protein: CASSPRQGETQYF.

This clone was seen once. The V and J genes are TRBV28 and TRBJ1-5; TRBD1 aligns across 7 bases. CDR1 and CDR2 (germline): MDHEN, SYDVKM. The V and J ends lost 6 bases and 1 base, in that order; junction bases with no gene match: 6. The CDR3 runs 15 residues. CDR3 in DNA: TGTGCCAGCAGGGTCCCGGGACAGAGCAATCAGCCCCAGCATTTT. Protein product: CASRVPGQSNQPQHF.

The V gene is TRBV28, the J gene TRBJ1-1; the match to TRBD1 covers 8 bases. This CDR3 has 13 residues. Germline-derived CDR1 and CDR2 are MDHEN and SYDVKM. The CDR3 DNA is TGTCACTCCCAGGGGGCTAGGGGCACTGAAGCTTTCTTT. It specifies CHSQGARGTEAFF.

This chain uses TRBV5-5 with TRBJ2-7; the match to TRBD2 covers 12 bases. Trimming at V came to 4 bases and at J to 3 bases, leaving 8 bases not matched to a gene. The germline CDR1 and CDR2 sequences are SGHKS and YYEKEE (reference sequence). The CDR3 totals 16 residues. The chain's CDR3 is CASSRRTSGTFYEQYF. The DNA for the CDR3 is TGTGCCAGCAGCCGGCGGACTAGCGGGACCTTCTACGAGCAGTACTTC.

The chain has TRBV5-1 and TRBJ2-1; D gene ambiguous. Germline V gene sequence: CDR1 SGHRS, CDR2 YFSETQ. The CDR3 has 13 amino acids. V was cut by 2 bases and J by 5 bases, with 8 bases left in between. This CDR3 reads CASSFGVNNEQFF. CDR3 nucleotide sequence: TGCGCCAGCAGCTTTGGAGTAAACAATGAGCAGTTCTTC.

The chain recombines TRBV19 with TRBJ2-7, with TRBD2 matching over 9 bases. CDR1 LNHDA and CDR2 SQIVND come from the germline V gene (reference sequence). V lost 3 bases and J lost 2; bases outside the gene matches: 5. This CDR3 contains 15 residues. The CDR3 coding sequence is TGTGCCAGTAGTATCGTTAGCGGGAGTGCCTACGAGCAGTACTTC. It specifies CASSIVSGSAYEQYF.

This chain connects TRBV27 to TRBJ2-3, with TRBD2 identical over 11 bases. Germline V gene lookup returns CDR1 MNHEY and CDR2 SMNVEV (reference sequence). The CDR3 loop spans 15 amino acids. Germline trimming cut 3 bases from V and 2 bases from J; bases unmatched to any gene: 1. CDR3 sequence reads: CASSFSGRATDTQYF. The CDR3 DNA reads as TGTGCCAGCAGTTTTAGCGGGAGGGCCACAGATACGCAGTATTTT.

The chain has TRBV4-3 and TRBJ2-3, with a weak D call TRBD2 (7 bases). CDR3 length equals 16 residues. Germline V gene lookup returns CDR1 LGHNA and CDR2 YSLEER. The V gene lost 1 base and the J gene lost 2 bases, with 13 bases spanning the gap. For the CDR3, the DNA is TGCGCCAGCAGCCAAGGTCGGGGGGCTACCACAGATACGCAGTATTTT. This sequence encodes CASSQGRGATTDTQYF.